This T cell receptor beta chain was recorded in a study of Ad26.COV2.S vaccination and SARS-CoV-2 variants. Study observations and caveats: Placebo recipients and vaccine recipients were similar in non-spike TCR breadth.

This clone was seen only once. Antigen: not known. As for treatment: about 20 received Ad26.COV2.S at low or high dose, single or two shots; several received placebo; per-sample allocation not given. The samples were gathered on day 63 after the first injection of vaccine or placebo. This vaccine is an Ad26 vector that expresses the Wuhan-strain SARS-CoV-2 spike. Generated by immunoSEQ multiplex PCR, the TCRdb table keeps only in-frame clones and is missing some. There are around 320,000 clones in the sample; more than 75% occur only once, and more than 3% lies in the top ten. The germline V gene has CDR1 MGHRA and CDR2 YSYEKL. Trimming removed 1 base from V and 4 bases from J, with 8 bases in between. This CDR3 is built from 13 residues.

The clonotype originates from a person aged 18-60 years who received the Ad26.COV2.S COVID-19 vaccine or a placebo. V is TRBV4-1 and J is TRBJ2-7, with D unresolved. The source was peripheral blood, collected in a trial of Ad26.COV2.S vaccine versus placebo. This CDR3 is CASSQVMAYEQYF. The CDR3 nucleotides read TGCGCCAGCAGCCAAGTGATGGCGTACGAGCAGTACTTC.